These 9 T cell receptor beta chains originate from one sample sequenced in a study of Ad26.COV2.S vaccination and SARS-CoV-2 variants. The treatment is: over 15 received Ad26.COV2.S at low or high dose, single or two shots; five or six received placebo; per-sample allocation not given. Day 63 after the first vaccine or placebo injection was the time point for sampling. Only in-frame clones appear in the TCRdb table, and some are missing; sequencing was by immunoSEQ multiplex PCR. The data show approximately 420,000 clones, with approximately 87% seen just once and 3.6% held by the top ten. The specimen was peripheral blood, collected in a trial of Ad26.COV2.S vaccine versus placebo. The receptor source for this set is a person aged 18-60 years who received the Ad26.COV2.S COVID-19 vaccine or a placebo.

This chain links TRBV7-3 with TRBJ2-1, with TRBD2 matching over 11 bases. CDR1 SGHTA and CDR2 FQGTGA come from the germline V gene. The J segment lost 4 bases and the V segment lost 6 bases, leaving 2 bases of the junction unmatched. The CDR3 sequence is 14 residues long. CDR3 in amino acids: CASSPSGGYNEQFF. CDR3 nucleotides: TGTGCCAGCAGTCCTAGCGGGGGGTACAATGAGCAGTTCTTC.

This clone was detected only a few times. This chain links TRBV7-3 with TRBJ2-7, with D possibly matching TRBD2 (5 bases). The germline V gene has CDR1 SGHTA and CDR2 FQGTGA. V lost 4 bases to trimming and J lost 2 bases, with 15 bases between them. CDR3 length: 15 amino acids. CDR3 sequence reads: CASSSTAAETYEQYF. CDR3 DNA: TGTGCCAGCAGCTCAACAGCAGCGGAAACCTACGAGCAGTACTTC.

This rearrangement joins TRBV4-3 to TRBJ2-1, with 9 nucleotides matching TRBD2. There are 18 residues in the CDR3. CDR1 is LGHNA and CDR2 is YSLEER in the germline V gene. The ends lost 0 bases at V and 7 bases at J; junction bases unmatched: 13. In DNA, the CDR3 is TGCGCCAGCAGCCAAGAACCCTATGGCAGCGGGGGGTCAAATGAGCAGTTCTTC. It yields the protein CASSQEPYGSGGSNEQFF.

V and J are TRBV19 and TRBJ2-1, with D tentatively TRBD2 (5 bases). Trimming pared 3 bases from V and 0 bases from J, leaving 9 bases between. The CDR3 runs 15 residues. In germline, CDR1 is LNHDA, CDR2 SQIVND (reference sequence). The CDR3 here is CASSMSGSSYNEQFF. The CDR3 DNA sequence: TGTGCCAGTAGTATGAGCGGCAGCTCCTACAATGAGCAGTTCTTC.

The chain is built from TRBV6-6 and TRBJ1-5; possible D gene TRBD1, 6 bases. Germline loops: CDR1 MNHNY, CDR2 SVGAGI (reference sequence). V was trimmed by 6 bases and J by 7 bases, leaving 16 bases between them. This CDR3 spans 14 amino acids. CDR3 DNA: TGTGCCAGCAGATTGGGACAACAAGGGCAGCCCCAGCATTTT. The encoded protein is CASRLGQQGQPQHF.

A single count supports this clone. V is TRBV18 and J is TRBJ1-1; 8 bases fit TRBD1. This CDR3 contains 16 residues. Germline V gene data show CDR1 as KGHSH and CDR2 as LQKENI. The junction had 14 bases not matched to a gene; V was cut back by 6 bases and J by 5 bases. Here the CDR3 reads CASSRGGQGSRTEAFF. The CDR3 bases are TGTGCCAGCTCCCGGGGAGGACAGGGATCGCGGACTGAAGCTTTCTTT.

V usage is TRBV5-4 and J usage is TRBJ1-2; 7 bases are shared with TRBD1. In germline, CDR1 is SGHNT, CDR2 YYREEE (reference sequence). V dropped 0 bases and J dropped 8; count of bases not matched to a gene: 7. This CDR3 is 14 amino acids long. In nucleotides, the CDR3 is TGTGCCAGCAGCTTGGTACAGGGGCTCGGCGGCTACACCTTC. Translation gives CASSLVQGLGGYTF.

J is TRBJ1-2 and V is TRBV29-1; D unresolved. CDR3 length: 12 amino acids. Germline V gene sequence: CDR1 SQVTM, CDR2 ANQGSEA. The CDR3 region has the DNA TGCACACATGAGAGGTCTGACTATGGCTACACCTTC. This codes for CTHERSDYGYTF.

The chain uses TRBV7-3 and TRBJ2-7; D uncertain. In germline, CDR1 is SGHTA, CDR2 FQGTGA. V was cut by 5 bases and J by 6 bases, with 14 bases left in between. There are 13 residues in the CDR3. CDR3 sequence: CASSHGSGGEQYF. The CDR3 coding sequence is TGTGCCAGCAGCCACGGGTCTGGCGGCGAGCAGTACTTC.